This TCR beta chain was captured by sequencing in a study of T cells after yellow fever vaccination (dated by TCRdb to between 2019 and 2020). Looking at the study overall: The SMART-Seq v4 Ultra Low Input RNA kit was used to prepare libraries from fractions with low cell numbers. To follow T-cell clones before and after both primary and booster YFV17D yellow fever vaccination, bulk TCR alpha and beta repertoires underwent longitudinal sequencing. The cohort comprised two healthy male donors, one aged 18 to 30 and one aged 30 to 40 years. Bulk PBMC replicates and cell subsets were isolated from blood drawn at multiple timepoints before and after both primary and secondary immunization.

Reading the label with the study, this specimen's treatment or condition is: live attenuated yellow fever vaccine strain. A standard Ficoll-Paque protocol was used to isolate PBMCs from peripheral blood. Dynabeads CD4 and CD8 positive selection kits were used to isolate CD4 and CD8 T-cell fractions. RNA was extracted with TriZol from bulk PBMCs, CD4 and CD8 fractions, and dextramer-positive and dextramer-negative fractions. Summary of the overall study and its limitations: Most clones expanded after primary vaccination were re-detected after the booster (almost 97% of CD4 and 88% of CD8), suggesting broad memory maintenance. FACS-sorted repertoires could contain abundant contaminating clonotypes from the bulk population, so computational filtering was required. Compared with the primary T-cell response, the secondary T-cell response was faster but weaker, reaching its peak on day 5 rather than on day 15. A small share of clonotypes was detected in both CD4 and CD8 compartments, with the overlap likely arising from convergent recombination. Only a couple of donors were included in the study, so the extent to which the findings can be generalized is limited.

Comment on this clonotype: There is no known antigen for this receptor. Base qualities are not provided; no much larger clone lies one nucleotide away.

CDR1 and CDR2 (SGHDT, YYEEEE) derive from the germline V gene. The CDR3 runs 15 amino acids, cysteine and phenylalanine included. Solely the CDR3 DNA is kept, with 45 bases framed from the first base. Ends trimmed: V by 2 bases, J by 0 bases; bases unmatched to a gene: 2. Reads for this sample came from an Illumina NovaSeq 6000. TCR cDNA was synthesized by 5'RACE template switching, through which a universal primer site and unique molecular identifiers were introduced. cDNA synthesis was primed from both the TCR alpha and TCR beta constant segments. Library amplification used two PCR steps, and the second PCR step added sample barcodes and sequencing adapters. Sequencing of the libraries was done on either Illumina HiSeq 2500 (2x100 bp) or NovaSeq (2x150 bp). The study's processing was this. Reads were demultiplexed and collapsed into UMI consensus sequences with MIGEC, and V(D)J alignment was performed with MiXCR. Clonotypes responding to the vaccine were identified with edgeR on replicate PBMC samples, with the criteria of FDR below 0.01 and a log2 fold change above 5 up to day 15. Bulk clonotypes were assigned CD4 or CD8 identity according to which sequenced CD4 or CD8 repertoire held them at higher abundance. TCRdb redid the processing of the public reads, applying fastp at Q25 and MiXCR, and retained in-frame beta chains. A single entry per CDR3 protein holds the most common genes and DNA from its merged rows. The V and J calls were not made by the authors but by TCRdb's processing. This sample comprises more than 300,000 distinct CDR3 sequences, around a tenth of them detected only once. The ten largest make up less than 3.5% of the sample.

In this chain, TRBV5-6 is recombined with TRBJ2-3, and TRBD1 matches 8 of the central bases. This material consisted of CD4+ T cells sorted from PBMCs, taken 45 days after the yellow fever booster vaccination. This TCR was recovered from a man between 18 and 35 years old who received the YFV17D yellow fever vaccine. The CDR3 reads as follows: CASSFDRGSTDTQYF. The DNA reads TGTGCCAGCAGCTTCGACAGGGGAAGCACAGATACGCAGTATTTT.